This T cell receptor (beta chain) was recovered during a study of CD8+CD57+ T cells in acquired aplastic anemia. This CDR3 spans 17 amino acids. Trimming pared 5 bases from V and 1 base from J, leaving 20 bases between. The germline CDR1 and CDR2 sequences are MNHEY and SMNVEV (reference sequence). The template for TCR beta VDJ and CDR3 sequence profiling was genomic DNA. TCRdb used MiXCR to reprocess the reads, holding one entry per CDR3 protein. The data hold about 260,000 distinct CDR3 sequences, with approximately 79% observed a single time. Patients chosen for sequencing had CD8+CD57+ cells that had expanded, as shown by flow cytometry.

The sample consisted of sorted CD4+, CD8+, or CD8+CD57+ T cells (not recorded which) from PBMCs. The gene calls are TRBV27 and TRBJ1-1; D uncertain. The sequence came from a human donor with aplastic anemia. The CDR3 nucleotides read TGTGCCAGCAGTATACGCTACGGGTGGCGGGCGAACACTGAAGCTTTCTTT. Translated: CASSIRYGWRANTEAFF.